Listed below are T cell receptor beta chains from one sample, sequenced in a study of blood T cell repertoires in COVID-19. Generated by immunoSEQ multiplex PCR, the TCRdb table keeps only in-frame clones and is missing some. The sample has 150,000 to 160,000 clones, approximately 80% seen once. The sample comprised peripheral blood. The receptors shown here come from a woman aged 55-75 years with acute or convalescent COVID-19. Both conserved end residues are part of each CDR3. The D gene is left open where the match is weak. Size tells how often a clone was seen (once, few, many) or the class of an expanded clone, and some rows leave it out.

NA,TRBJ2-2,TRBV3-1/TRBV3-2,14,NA,CASSQDASTGELFF,TGTGCCAGCAGCCAAGATGCGTCCACCGGGGAGCTGTTTTTT
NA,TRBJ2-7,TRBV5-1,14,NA,CASMVAGESYEQYF,TGCGCCAGCATGGTGGCAGGGGAATCCTACGAGCAGTACTTC
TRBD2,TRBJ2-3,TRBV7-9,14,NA,CASSFGGLGDTQYF,TGTGCCAGCAGCTTCGGTGGACTAGGGGATACGCAGTATTTT
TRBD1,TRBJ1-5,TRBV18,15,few,CASSLDRGLGQPQHF,TGTGCCAGCTCATTGGACAGGGGGCTCGGTCAGCCCCAGCATTTT
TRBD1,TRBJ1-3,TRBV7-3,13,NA,CASSQGQGNTIYF,TGTGCCAGCAGCCAGGGACAGGGAAACACCATATATTTT
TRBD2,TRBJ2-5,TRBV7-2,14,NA,CASSPGLVQETQYF,TGTGCCAGCAGCCCCGGACTAGTCCAAGAGACCCAGTACTTC
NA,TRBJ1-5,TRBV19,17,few,CASSIDLSGGSNQPQHF,TGTGCCAGTAGTATAGATCTATCCGGGGGGAGCAATCAGCCCCAGCATTTT
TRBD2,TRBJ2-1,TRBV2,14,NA,CATSGGPSYNEQFF,TGTGCCACTAGCGGGGGACCCTCCTACAATGAGCAGTTCTTC
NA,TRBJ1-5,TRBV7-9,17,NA,CASSLESRGEDNQPQHF,TGTGCCAGCAGCTTAGAGTCCAGGGGAGAGGACAATCAGCCCCAGCATTTT
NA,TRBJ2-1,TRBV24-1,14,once,CATSDAKRVNEQFF,TGTGCCACCAGTGATGCGAAGAGGGTCAATGAGCAGTTCTTC
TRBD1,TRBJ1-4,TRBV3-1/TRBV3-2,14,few,CASSQAGGNEKLFF,TGTGCCAGCAGCCAGGCAGGGGGAAATGAAAAACTGTTTTTT
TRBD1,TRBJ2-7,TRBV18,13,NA,CASSDRGRNEQYF,TGTGCCAGCTCGGACAGGGGGCGGAACGAGCAGTACTTC
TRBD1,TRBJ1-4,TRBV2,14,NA,CASSSRQGSEKLFF,TGTGCCAGCAGTTCAAGACAGGGAAGTGAAAAACTGTTTTTT
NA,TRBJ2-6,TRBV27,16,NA,CASSLWAGSGANVLTF,TGTGCCAGCAGTTTATGGGCGGGATCTGGGGCCAACGTCCTGACTTTC
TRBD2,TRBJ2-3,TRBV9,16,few,CASSVGQSGREGTQYF,TGTGCCAGCAGCGTAGGACAGTCGGGAAGGGAGGGTACGCAGTATTTT
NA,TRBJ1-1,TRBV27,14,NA,CASSRGTTHTEAFF,TGTGCCAGCAGTAGAGGGACAACGCACACTGAAGCTTTCTTT
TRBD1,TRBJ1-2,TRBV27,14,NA,CASSLYTGAYGYTF,TGTGCCAGCAGTTTATACACAGGGGCCTATGGCTACACCTTC
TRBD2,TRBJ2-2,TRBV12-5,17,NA,CASGFSGGLTNTGELFF,TGTGCTAGTGGTTTTAGCGGGGGCCTTACGAACACCGGGGAGCTGTTTTTT
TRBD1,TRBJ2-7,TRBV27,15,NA,CASYQSGGHSYEQYF,TGTGCCAGCTACCAGTCAGGGGGCCACTCCTACGAGCAGTACTTC
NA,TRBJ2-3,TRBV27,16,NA,CATIDRWGLISDTQYF,TGTGCCACCATCGACCGGTGGGGCCTAATCTCAGATACGCAGTATTTT
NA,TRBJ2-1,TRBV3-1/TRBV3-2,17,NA,CASSQDILTGIDNEQFF,TGTGCCAGCAGCCAAGATATTTTAACAGGGATCGACAATGAGCAGTTCTTC
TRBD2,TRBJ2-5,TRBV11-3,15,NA,CASSSPSGGEETQYF,TGTGCCAGCAGCTCCCCCAGCGGGGGGGAAGAGACCCAGTACTTC
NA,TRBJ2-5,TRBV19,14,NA,CASSPYGEQETQYF,TGTGCCAGTAGTCCCTACGGGGAGCAAGAGACCCAGTACTTC
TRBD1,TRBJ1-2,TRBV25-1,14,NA,CASSESGQGKSYTF,TGTGCCAGCAGTGAGTCGGGACAGGGGAAGAGCTACACCTTC
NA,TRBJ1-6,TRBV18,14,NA,CASSEGLGNSPLHF,TGTGCCAGCTCCGAGGGCCTGGGGAATTCACCCCTCCACTTT
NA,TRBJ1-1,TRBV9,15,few,CASSVGTGSNTEAFF,TGTGCCAGCAGCGTAGGAACAGGGTCTAACACTGAAGCTTTCTTT
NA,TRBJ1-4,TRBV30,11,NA,CAWSVGAARNF,TGTGCCTGGAGTGTAGGGGCAGCGAGGAATTTT
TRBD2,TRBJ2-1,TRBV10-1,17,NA,CASSESVGSGTSGTQFF,TGCGCCAGCAGTGAGTCGGTAGGCAGCGGGACTAGCGGTACTCAGTTCTTC
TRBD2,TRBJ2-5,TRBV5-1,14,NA,CASSRGSGEETQYF,TGCGCCAGCAGCCGAGGGAGCGGGGAGGAGACCCAGTACTTC
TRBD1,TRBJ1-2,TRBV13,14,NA,CASSETGGGYGYTF,TGTGCCAGCAGTGAGACAGGGGGGGGTTATGGCTACACCTTC